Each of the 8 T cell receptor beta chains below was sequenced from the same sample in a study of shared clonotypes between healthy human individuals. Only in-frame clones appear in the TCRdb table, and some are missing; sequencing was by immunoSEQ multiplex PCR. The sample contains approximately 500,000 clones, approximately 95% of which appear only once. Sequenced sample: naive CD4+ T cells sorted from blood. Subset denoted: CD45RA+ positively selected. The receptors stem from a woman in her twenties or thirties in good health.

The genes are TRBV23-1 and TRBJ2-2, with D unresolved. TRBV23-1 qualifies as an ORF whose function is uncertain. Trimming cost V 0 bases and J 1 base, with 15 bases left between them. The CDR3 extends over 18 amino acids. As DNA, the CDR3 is TGCGCCAGCAGTCAATCAGAAGAGCTTGCATGGAACACCGGGGAGCTGTTTTTT. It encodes CASSQSEELAWNTGELFF.

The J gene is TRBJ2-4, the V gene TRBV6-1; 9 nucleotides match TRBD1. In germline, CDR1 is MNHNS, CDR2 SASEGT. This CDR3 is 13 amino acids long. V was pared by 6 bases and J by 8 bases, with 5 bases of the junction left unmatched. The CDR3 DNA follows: TGTGCCAGCAGACGGGACAGGGTTGACATTCAGTACTTC. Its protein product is CASRRDRVDIQYF.

CDR3 residues: CASSPRSLGSSYEQYF. CDR3 coding DNA: TGCGCCAGCAGCCCAAGGTCCTTGGGGAGTTCCTACGAGCAGTACTTC. The chain is built from TRBV5-1 and TRBJ2-5; a possible D gene is TRBD2 (5 bases). The end of the DNA is better explained by TRBJ2-7, so the J call may be wrong. The germline CDR1 and CDR2 sequences are SGHRS and YFSETQ. The CDR3 sequence is 16 residues long.

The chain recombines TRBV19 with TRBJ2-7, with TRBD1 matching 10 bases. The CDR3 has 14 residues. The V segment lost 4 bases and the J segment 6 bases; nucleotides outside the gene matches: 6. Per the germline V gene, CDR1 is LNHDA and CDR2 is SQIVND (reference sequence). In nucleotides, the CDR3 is TGTGCCAGTAGTAGCGGACAGGGGGAAGTCGAGCAGTACTTC. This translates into CASSSGQGEVEQYF.

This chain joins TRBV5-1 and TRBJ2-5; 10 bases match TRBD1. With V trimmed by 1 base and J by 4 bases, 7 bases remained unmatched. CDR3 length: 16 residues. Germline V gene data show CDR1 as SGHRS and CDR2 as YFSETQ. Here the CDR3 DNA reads TGCGCCAGCAGCTTGAATCCCAGGGACAGGGGAGAGACCCAGTACTTC. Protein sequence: CASSLNPRDRGETQYF. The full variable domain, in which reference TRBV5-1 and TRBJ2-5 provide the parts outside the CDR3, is KAGVTQTPRYLIKTRGQQVTLSCSPISGHRSVSWYQQTPGQGLQFLFEYFSETQRNKGNFPGRFSGRQFSNSRSEMNVSTLELGDSALYLCASSLNPRDRGETQYFGPGTRLLVL.

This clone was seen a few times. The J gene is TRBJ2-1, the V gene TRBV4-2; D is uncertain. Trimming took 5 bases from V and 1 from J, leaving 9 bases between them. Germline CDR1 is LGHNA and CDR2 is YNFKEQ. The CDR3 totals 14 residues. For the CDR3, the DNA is TGTGCCAGCAGCGTCGACTTTTCCTACAATGAGCAGTTCTTC. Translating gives CASSVDFSYNEQFF.

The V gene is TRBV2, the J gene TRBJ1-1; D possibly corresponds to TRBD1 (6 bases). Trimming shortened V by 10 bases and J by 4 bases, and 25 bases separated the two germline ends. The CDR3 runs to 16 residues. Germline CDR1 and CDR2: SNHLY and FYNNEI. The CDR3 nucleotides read TGTGCCACCCAGGGAAAAGGGGGGACGTACGGCACTGAAGCTTTCTTT. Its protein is CATQGKGGTYGTEAFF.

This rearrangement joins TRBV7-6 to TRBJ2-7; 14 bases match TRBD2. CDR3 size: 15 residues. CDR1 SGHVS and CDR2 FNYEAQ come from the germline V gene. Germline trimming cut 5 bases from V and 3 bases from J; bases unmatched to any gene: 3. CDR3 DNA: TGTGCCAGCAGCACGGGACTAGCGGGAGACTACGAGCAGTACTTC. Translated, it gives CASSTGLAGDYEQYF.